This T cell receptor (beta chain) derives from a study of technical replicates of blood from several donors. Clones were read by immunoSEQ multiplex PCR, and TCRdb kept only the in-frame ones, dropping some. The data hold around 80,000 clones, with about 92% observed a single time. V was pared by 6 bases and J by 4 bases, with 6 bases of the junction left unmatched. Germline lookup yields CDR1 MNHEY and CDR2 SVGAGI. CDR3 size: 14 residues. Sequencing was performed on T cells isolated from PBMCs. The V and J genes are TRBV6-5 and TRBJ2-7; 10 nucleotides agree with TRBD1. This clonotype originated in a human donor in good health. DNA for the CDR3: TGTGCCAGCAGAACGGGACAGGGGATATACGAGCAGTACTTC. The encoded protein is CASRTGQGIYEQYF.